This TCR beta chain appears in the sequencing data of a study of cytomegalovirus exposure and HLA in healthy donors. The PCR contained 60 Vbeta and 13 Jbeta primers. Clones were read by immunoSEQ multiplex PCR, and TCRdb kept only the in-frame ones, dropping some. The sample shows 95,000 to 100,000 clones, 60% to 75% of them seen only once. This clone was recorded a few times. CDR1 and CDR2 from the germline V gene are MDHEN and SYDVKM. The V gene end was trimmed by 1 base and the J gene end by 4 bases; junction bases not matched to a gene: 3. The CDR3 contains 16 residues. Sequenced input: PBMCs. The origin of this receptor is a woman aged 40-49 years in good health and CMV-seronegative. The chain combines TRBV28 with TRBJ1-6; 8 nucleotides line up with TRBD1. This CDR3 reads CASSLLGQGYNSPLHF. CDR3 nucleotides: TGTGCCAGCAGTTTATTAGGACAGGGATATAATTCACCCCTCCACTTT.